These 15 T cell receptor beta chains originate from one sample sequenced in a study of tumor and adjacent non-tumor tissue in lung cancer. The library came from three nested PCR rounds adapted from ARM-PCR protocols. One entry per CDR3 protein results from TCRdb running MiXCR on the multiplex PCR reads. The sample holds 90,000 to 100,000 distinct CDR3 sequences, about 80% seen once. This sample's RNA came from whole unsorted tissue. More than 3 cm separated this lung sample from the edge of the tumor. The sample consisted of distant non-tumor lung tissue. These receptors were taken from a man in his 60s with small cell lung cancer.

The chain employs TRBV6-1 and TRBJ2-7, with a weak D call TRBD2 (6 bases). This CDR3 spans 14 amino acids. CDR1 and CDR2 from the germline V gene are MNHNS and SASEGT. In nucleotides, the CDR3 is TGTGCCAGCAGCGTCTGGGGGGTCGGCTACGAGCAGTACGTT. As protein: CASSVWGVGYEQYV.

There are a few counts of this clonotype. This clone may be a read error of a much larger clone one base away. The rearrangement uses TRBV30 and TRBJ2-3; D remains unclear. Per the germline V gene, CDR1 is GTSNPN and CDR2 is SVGIG (reference sequence). Trimming took 0 bases from V and 8 from J, leaving 12 bases between them. The CDR3 length is 13 residues. The DNA of the CDR3 is TGTGCCTGGAGTGTAGTGGAACTGGGTACGCAGTATTTT. It yields the protein CAWSVVELGTQYF. Filled out from reference TRBV30 and TRBJ2-3, the complete variable domain reads SQTIHQWPATLVQPVGSPLSLECTVEGTSNPNLYWYRQAAGRGLQLLFYSVGIGQISSEVPQNLSASRPQDRQFILSSKKLLLSDSGFYLCAWSVVELGTQYFGPGTRLTVL.

On this clonotype: This likely comes from a read error, as the CDR3 has no conserved phenylalanine or tryptophan at its end. The chain is built from TRBV4-2 and TRBJ2-7; D gene unclear. The CDR3 loop spans 15 amino acids. The V and J ends lost 0 bases and 4 bases respectively, with 13 bases between them. In germline, CDR1 is LGHNA, CDR2 YNFKEQ. CDR3 nucleotide sequence: TGTGCCAGCAGCCAAGATTCTAGTGGGATTTACGAGCAGTACTTA. It yields the protein CASSQDSSGIYEQYL.

The genes are TRBV6-5 and TRBJ2-7; D is possibly TRBD2 (6 bases). The CDR3 runs 14 residues. The V and J ends lost 7 bases and 4 bases respectively, with 17 bases between them. Germline values: CDR1 MNHEY, CDR2 SVGAGI. CDR3 sequence: CASKEGLFSYEQYF. For the CDR3, the DNA is TGTGCCAGCAAGGAGGGACTCTTCTCTTACGAGCAGTACTTC.

Turning to this clonotype: One base away lies a much larger clone, so this may be a sequencing read error. The chain is built from TRBV30 and TRBJ1-2, with TRBD1 identical over 7 bases. From germline, CDR1 is GTSNPN and CDR2 SVGIG (reference sequence). The CDR3 runs 14 residues. Trimming cost V 3 bases and J 2 bases; bases outside gene matches: 6. In DNA form, the CDR3 reads TGTGCCTGGAGAGTACTGGGACAGAACTATGGCTACACCTTC. It yields the protein CAWRVLGQNYGYTF.

J is TRBJ2-7 and V is TRBV6-1; 7 bases are a match to TRBD1. This CDR3 comprises 16 residues. In germline, CDR1 is MNHNS, CDR2 SASEGT. V lost 7 bases to trimming and J lost 2 bases; unmatched junction nucleotides: 14. CDR3 protein: CASTDVPGTATYEQYF. The CDR3 DNA sequence: TGTGCCAGCACTGACGTACCCGGGACAGCTACCTACGAGCAGTACTTC.

Worth noting for this clonotype: An end of the junction differs from the germline gene, which may be a read error. V gene TRBV6-5 combines with J gene TRBJ2-6; 9 bases match TRBD1. Germline V gene sequence: CDR1 MNHEY, CDR2 SVGAGI. The CDR3 runs to 17 residues. The DNA for the CDR3 is TGTGCCGGCAGGAAGGGACAGGGCGTCTCTGGGGCCAACGTCCTGGCTTTC. This gives the protein CAGRKGQGVSGANVLAF.

This clonotype was seen ten or more times. The chain employs TRBV30 and TRBJ2-2; D may be TRBD1 or TRBD2 (5 bases each). Germline V gene data show CDR1 as GTSNPN and CDR2 as SVGIG (reference sequence). This CDR3 has 16 residues. V was cut by 8 bases and J by 1 base, with 20 bases left in between. CDR3 amino acids: CARGSGRSLNTGELFF. The CDR3 coding sequence is TGTGCCCGAGGGTCGGGGCGTTCACTGAACACCGGGGAGCTGTTTTTT.

V usage is TRBV7-3 and J usage is TRBJ1-2; 7 bases map to TRBD1. CDR1 SGHTA and CDR2 FQGTGA come from the germline V gene. Germline trimming cut 11 bases from V and 4 bases from J; bases unmatched to any gene: 10. This CDR3 region has 13 residues. The CDR3: CAQHQGVVYGYTF. The DNA for the CDR3 is TGTGCCCAACACCAGGGGGTAGTCTATGGCTACACCTTC.

Many counts were recorded for this clonotype. The chain couples TRBV6-6 to TRBJ2-7, with 12 bases identical to TRBD2. Germline V gene lookup returns CDR1 MNHNY and CDR2 SVGAGI (reference sequence). The CDR3 consists of 20 residues. The J segment lost 4 bases and the V segment lost 2 bases, leaving 18 bases of the junction unmatched. In DNA, the CDR3 is TGTGCCAGCAGTTACGAGGAGACTAGCGGGAGTTCTTTCGGTCGGTACGAGCAGTACGTC. It specifies CASSYEETSGSSFGRYEQYV.

This clonotype was seen ten or more times. The V and J genes are TRBV12-3 or TRBV12-4 and TRBJ2-5; D is uncertain. The CDR3 runs to 12 residues. Trimming left V 3 bases short and J 2 bases short, with 4 bases between. As DNA, the CDR3 is TGTGCCAGCAGTTTTACACAAGAGACCCAGTACTTC. Its protein product is CASSFTQETQYF.

With regard to this clonotype: One end of the junction varies from germline; a read error may be responsible. The chain employs TRBV29-1 and TRBJ2-3; a weak D match, TRBD1 (6 bases). CDR1 and CDR2 (germline): SQVTM, ANQGSEA. This CDR3 has 15 amino acids. The CDR3 is CSVEGLGGGIDMQYF. The CDR3 DNA sequence: TGCAGCGTTGAAGGTTTAGGTGGGGGCATAGATATGCAGTATTTT.

As regards this clonotype: Compared with germline, one end of the junction differs, possibly owing to a read error. This chain links TRBV5-6 with TRBJ1-1; 7 bases match TRBD1. Germline V gene lookup returns CDR1 SGHDT and CDR2 YYEEEE. There are 16 residues in the CDR3. CDR3 coding DNA: TGTGCCAGCAGATTGGTCGCCGGGACAGCGAACACTGAAGCTTTCTTT. Translated, it gives CASRLVAGTANTEAFF.

A note on this clonotype: Likely a read error: the CDR3 ends without its conserved phenylalanine or tryptophan. The CDR3 DNA follows: TGTGCCAGCAGCCGATGGCCAAACTACGAGCAGTACCTC. As protein: CASSRWPNYEQYL. The gene calls are TRBV7-6 and TRBJ2-7; D is ambiguous. The germline V gene encodes CDR1 SGHVS and CDR2 FNYEAQ. This CDR3 comprises 13 residues. Trimming cost V 5 bases and J 3 bases, with 11 bases left between them.

The gene calls are TRBV29-1 and TRBJ1-1; TRBD1 matches 7 bases. Trimming removed 3 bases from V and 7 bases from J; junction bases left unmatched: 11. CDR3 size: 14 residues. Germline CDR1 is SQVTM and CDR2 is ANQGSEA. The CDR3 sequence: CSVEEDRMGSEAFF. In DNA form, the CDR3 reads TGCAGCGTTGAGGAGGACAGGATGGGAAGTGAAGCTTTCTTT. Filled out from reference TRBV29-1 and TRBJ1-1, the complete variable domain reads SAVISQKPSRDICQRGTSLTIQCQVDSQVTMMFWYRQQPGQSLTLIATANQGSEATYESGFVIDKFPISRPNLTFSTLTVSNMSPEDSSIYLCSVEEDRMGSEAFFGQGTRLTVV.